A selection of T cell receptor beta chains follows, all from one sample in a study of T cells in Graves' hyperthyroidism and ophthalmopathy. TCRdb re-derived calls from the multiplex PCR reads in MiXCR, one entry per CDR3 protein. This sample yields some 560,000 distinct CDR3 sequences, of which less than 20% are seen a single time; 7.3% belongs to the top ten. Sequencing used blood. The receptors were gathered from a woman in her 30s with Graves' hyperthyroidism. Both conserved end residues are part of each CDR3. The D gene is left open where the match is weak. For some rows the clone size is stated as once, few or many, or as a class when expanded; others skip it.

v_gene	d_gene	j_gene	abundance	CDR3nt	CDR3aa
TRBV3-1	NA	TRBJ2-3	many	TGTGCCAGCAGCCAAGGAGTCTCAGATACGCAGTATTTT	CASSQGVSDTQYF
TRBV3-1	TRBD2	TRBJ2-2	many	TGTGCCAGCAGCCAATTGGCGGGAGCTCACGGGGAGCTGTTTTTT	CASSQLAGAHGELFF
TRBV19	NA	TRBJ2-5	NA	TGTGCCAGTAAAGGGTTAGCCTACCAAGAGACCCAGTACTTC	CASKGLAYQETQYF
TRBV7-2	NA	TRBJ1-2	many	TGTGCCAGCAGCTTACTGTTCCGGCCCGGAGCCTATGGCTACACCTTC	CASSLLFRPGAYGYTF
TRBV7-6	TRBD2	TRBJ2-1	few	TGTGCCAGCAGCCAAGCGGGAGCGTACAATGAGCAGTTCTTC	CASSQAGAYNEQFF
TRBV6-5	NA	TRBJ2-7	NA	TGTGCCAGCAGTTACGGACCAACCTACGAGCAGTACTTC	CASSYGPTYEQYF
TRBV7-9	TRBD1	TRBJ1-5	many	TGTGCCAGCAGCACCTCGGGACAGGTTAATCAGCCCCAGCATTTT	CASSTSGQVNQPQHF
TRBV7-2	NA	TRBJ1-4	many	TGTGCCAGCAGTTCTGACAGGTTAAATGAAAAACTGTTTTTT	CASSSDRLNEKLFF
TRBV28	NA	TRBJ2-1	NA	TGTGCCAGCGAGACCCCCCTGGGGTGGCAGGGGAATGAGCAGTTCTTC	CASETPLGWQGNEQFF
TRBV28	NA	TRBJ1-2	NA	TGTGCCAGCAGCGCGGGCTACACCTTC	CASSAGYTF
TRBV30	NA	TRBJ2-7	many	TGTGCCTGGGCGCAGGGATACTACGAGCAGTACTTC	CAWAQGYYEQYF
TRBV6-9	TRBD2	TRBJ2-2	few	TGTGCCAGCAGTTACGAGGGACTAGGGACGACCGGGGAGCTGTTTTTT	CASSYEGLGTTGELFF
TRBV12-3/TRBV12-4	NA	TRBJ1-2	many	TGTGCCAGCAGTTTAGGGACAGAAGTCTATGGCTACACCTTC	CASSLGTEVYGYTF
TRBV30	NA	TRBJ2-1	many	TGTGCCTGGAGTGTACGAGGGGGAGGGAATGAGCAGTTCTTC	CAWSVRGGGNEQFF
TRBV20-1	NA	TRBJ2-7	many	TGCAGTGCTAGAGATCAGAAGCTTATGTGGGAGCAGTACTTC	CSARDQKLMWEQYF
TRBV12-5	TRBD2	TRBJ2-7	few	TGTGCTAGTGCCAATCCCCCGACTAGCGGGAGTCGGGATTACGAGCAGTACTTC	CASANPPTSGSRDYEQYF
TRBV3-1	TRBD2	TRBJ2-1	many	TGTGCCAGCAGCCAATGGAACGGCGGGAGTTCCTACAATGAGCAGTTCTTC	CASSQWNGGSSYNEQFF
TRBV18	NA	TRBJ2-2	NA	TGTGCCAGCTCACCAGGCACGGGCACCGGGGAGCTGTTTTTT	CASSPGTGTGELFF
TRBV28	NA	TRBJ1-5	many	TGTGCCAGCAGTTTAGCTGGCGGCAGGGTGATTGATCAGCCCCAGCATTTT	CASSLAGGRVIDQPQHF
TRBV11-2	NA	TRBJ2-5	few	TGTGCCAGCAGCCCCCTCTGGGAGCAAGAGACCCAGTACTTC	CASSPLWEQETQYF
TRBV6-1	TRBD1	TRBJ2-7	NA	TGTGCCAGCAGCCAGACAGGGGTTATCCTCTACGAGCAGTACTTC	CASSQTGVILYEQYF
TRBV29-1	NA	TRBJ1-1	NA	TGCAGCGTTGTAGGGGCAGGTGCCACTGAAGCTTTCTTT	CSVVGAGATEAFF
TRBV4-1	NA	TRBJ1-6	few	TGCGCCAGCAGCCAAGTTAAGCTGGCCGGCTTAGGGAATTCACCCCTCCACTTT	CASSQVKLAGLGNSPLHF
TRBV5-8	NA	TRBJ2-7	few	TGTGCCAGCAGCTTCCTAGGGAACTACGAGCAGTACTTC	CASSFLGNYEQYF
TRBV5-1	NA	TRBJ2-5	NA	TGCGCCAGCAGTAGGACGGGTGTGGAGACCCAGTACTTC	CASSRTGVETQYF
TRBV12-3/TRBV12-4	TRBD1	TRBJ2-1	many	TGTGCCAGCAGTTCGAATCAGGGACAGGGGAATGAGCAGTTCTTC	CASSSNQGQGNEQFF
TRBV20-1	NA	TRBJ1-1	NA	TGCAGTGCTATGAAAGAGAGAAGCACTGAAGCTTTCTTT	CSAMKERSTEAFF
TRBV28	TRBD2	TRBJ2-5	NA	TGTGCCAGCAGGAACCGGGGGGGAGAGACCCAGTACTTC	CASRNRGGETQYF
TRBV28	NA	TRBJ1-6	few	TGTGCCAGCAGTGACCCTTCGGGTTCACCCCTCCACTTT	CASSDPSGSPLHF
TRBV20-1	NA	TRBJ1-3	few	TGCAGTGCTAGAGATCTAGGGTTCGGAAACACCATATATTTT	CSARDLGFGNTIYF
TRBV7-8	TRBD2	TRBJ2-3	few	TGTGCCAGCAGGCTCGGTAGCGGGTCCGCGGGAGATACGCAGTATTTT	CASRLGSGSAGDTQYF
TRBV5-5	TRBD2	TRBJ2-3	NA	TGTGCCAGCAGCTTAATTGTAGCGGGAGGCTCCACAGATACGCAGTATTTT	CASSLIVAGGSTDTQYF
TRBV14	NA	TRBJ2-1	NA	TGTGCCAGCAGCCAAGCGGCGGAATTCGGTGAGCAGTTCTTC	CASSQAAEFGEQFF
TRBV4-1	TRBD2	TRBJ2-1	few	TGCGCCAGCAGCCAGGGACTAGCGACCTACAATGAGCAGTTCTTC	CASSQGLATYNEQFF
TRBV20-1	NA	TRBJ2-3	NA	TGCAGTGCTAGAGATCCCAGAGATGGGCAGTATTTT	CSARDPRDGQYF
TRBV20-1	NA	TRBJ1-1	NA	TGCAGTGCTAGTCGGGCGGGGAGCCTTATCACTGAAGCTTTCTTT	CSASRAGSLITEAFF
TRBV7-6	NA	TRBJ2-6	few	TGTGCCAGCAGCTTAGTGGGGGGGCTGGGGGCCAACGTCCTGACTTTC	CASSLVGGLGANVLTF
TRBV28	NA	TRBJ1-5	many	TGTGCCAGCAGCACAGGGATGGGCAATCAGCCCCAGCATTTT	CASSTGMGNQPQHF
TRBV7-9	NA	TRBJ2-7	many	TGTGCCAGCAGCTTAGGAGCGCCCGAGCAGTACTTC	CASSLGAPEQYF
TRBV3-1	NA	TRBJ2-7	NA	TGTGCCAGCACCCCCGGGGTGGGGTTCGAGCAGTACTTC	CASTPGVGFEQYF
TRBV20-1	TRBD2	TRBJ2-7	few	TGCAGTGCGAGCGGGGGCATCGGCTCCTACGAGCAGTACTTC	CSASGGIGSYEQYF
TRBV9	NA	TRBJ2-1	NA	TGTGCCAGCAGCGTAGCCGAGAGTGGTGAGCAGTTCTTC	CASSVAESGEQFF
TRBV7-9	NA	TRBJ1-1	NA	TGTGCCAGCAGCACCCGGGACACCAGGGCTTTCTTT	CASSTRDTRAFF
TRBV2	TRBD2	TRBJ2-1	many	TGTGCCAGCACCGGCAGGGGACTAGCGGGAGTAGGGTCCTACAATGAGCAGTTCTTC	CASTGRGLAGVGSYNEQFF
TRBV11-3	NA	TRBJ2-1	NA	TGTGCCAGCAGCTTAGGGATTCCAGGGATACCCTCCTACAATGAGCAGTTCTTC	CASSLGIPGIPSYNEQFF
TRBV30	NA	TRBJ2-7	few	TGTGCCTGGAGTGTAAGATGGGGAAGGGAATCCGAGCAGTACTTC	CAWSVRWGRESEQYF
TRBV3-1	TRBD2	TRBJ2-1	few	TGTGCCAGCAGCCCCCCGGGAGGTGGCAATGAGCAGTTCTTC	CASSPPGGGNEQFF
TRBV6-1	TRBD1	TRBJ2-3	few	TGTGCCAGCAGTGGGAACAGGGGAAGCGCGACAGATACGCAGTATTTT	CASSGNRGSATDTQYF
TRBV10-1	TRBD2	TRBJ2-4	NA	TGCGCCAGCAGCGATCAGTCCTCGGGGGGAAACATTCAGTACTTC	CASSDQSSGGNIQYF